These T cell receptor beta chains were read from a single sample in a study of regulatory T cells in long-lasting Graves disease. TCRdb re-derived calls from the multiplex PCR reads in MiXCR, one entry per CDR3 protein. The sample yields 350,000 to 500,000 distinct CDR3 sequences, 14% seen once. Separately, the same data were catalogued under a study of T cells in Graves' hyperthyroidism and ophthalmopathy.

The specimen comprised peripheral blood mononuclear cells (PBMCs), sampled at new diagnosis, from a patient treated with antithyroid drugs. The receptor set was obtained from a woman between 50 and 59 years old with Graves disease. CDR3s include the opening cysteine and the closing phenylalanine or tryptophan. A D gene is named only where the DNA matches it firmly. Expanded clones are given a class, and other clones once, few, many or no size at all.

clone_size	d_call	v_call	j_call	cdr3_aa	cdr3_nt
many	TRBD1	TRBV18	TRBJ1-2	CASSPGTGWGYTF	TGTGCCAGCTCACCCGGGACAGGGTGGGGCTACACCTTC
few	TRBD2	TRBV20-1	TRBJ2-5	CSASRASGAAGTQYF	TGCAGTGCTAGTCGCGCTAGCGGAGCCGCCGGGACCCAGTACTTC
once	TRBD2	TRBV29-1	TRBJ2-1	CSVRSSGRVANEQFF	TGCAGCGTTCGGTCTAGCGGGAGGGTGGCCAATGAGCAGTTCTTC
few	TRBD2	TRBV25-1	TRBJ2-1	CASSATSGRAEGPYNEQFF	TGTGCCAGCAGTGCGACTAGCGGGAGGGCGGAAGGGCCCTACAATGAGCAGTTCTTC
-	-	TRBV9	TRBJ1-2	CASSAYDSPVRSNYGYTF	TGTGCCAGCAGCGCGTACGACAGCCCAGTCCGATCTAACTATGGCTACACCTTC
few	TRBD2	TRBV6-1	TRBJ2-1	CASRPLAGGPYYNEQFF	TGTGCCAGCAGGCCACTAGCGGGAGGACCCTACTACAATGAGCAGTTCTTC
-	-	TRBV10-1	TRBJ2-3	CASSGGLAPDTQYF	TGCGCCAGCAGTGGGGGGCTAGCGCCAGATACGCAGTATTTT
once	-	TRBV9	TRBJ2-1	CASSVNPRDSYNEQLF	TGTGCCAGCAGCGTCAACCCGCGGGACTCCTACAATGAGCAGCTCTTC
-	-	TRBV4-1	TRBJ1-5	CASSTARDNQRQHF	TGCGCCAGCAGCACCGCCAGGGATAATCAGCGCCAGCATTTT
-	-	TRBV6-2/TRBV6-3	TRBJ2-7	CASGPVLVYEQYF	TGTGCCAGCGGGCCAGTACTAGTCTACGAGCAGTACTTC
-	TRBD1	TRBV12-5	TRBJ1-2	CASGLLAAGTGVSYGYTF	TGTGCTAGTGGCTTACTTGCCGCCGGGACAGGGGTTTCCTATGGCTACACCTTC
many	TRBD1	TRBV13	TRBJ2-5	CASSLPLGTGGRSWETQYF	TGTGCCAGCAGCTTACCCCTCGGGACAGGGGGTCGGAGTTGGGAGACCCAGTACTTC
many	-	TRBV7-9	TRBJ2-3	CASSWAEGDTQYF	TGTGCCAGCAGCTGGGCAGAGGGGGATACGCAGTATTTT
-	-	TRBV7-2	TRBJ2-7	CASSLDFRGGYEQYF	TGTGCCAGCAGCTTAGACTTTAGGGGGGGCTACGAGCAGTACTTC
many	-	TRBV28	TRBJ1-5	CASSFIQEYSNQPQHF	TGTGCCAGCAGTTTTATTCAAGAGTATAGCAATCAGCCCCAGCATTTT
many	-	TRBV20-1	TRBJ2-1	CSARTSHDPYNEQFF	TGCAGTGCTCGAACTAGCCACGACCCGTACAATGAGCAGTTCTTC
many	TRBD2	TRBV29-1	TRBJ2-7	CSVEGGMGTSGNYEQYF	TGCAGCGTTGAAGGGGGAATGGGGACTAGCGGGAACTACGAGCAGTACTTC
-	-	TRBV6-2/TRBV6-3	TRBJ1-1	CASTPTGRGTEASF	TGTGCCAGCACCCCCACCGGCAGGGGCACTGAAGCTTCCTTT
-	TRBD1	TRBV11-3	TRBJ2-7	CASSPGQGIDEQYF	TGTGCCAGCAGCCCCGGACAGGGAATCGACGAGCAGTACTTC
-	TRBD1	TRBV13	TRBJ1-2	CASSLSDRDYGYTF	TGTGCCAGCAGCTTATCGGACAGGGACTATGGCTACACCTTC
-	-	TRBV5-1	TRBJ1-2	CASSLGTSYGYTF	TGCGCCAGCAGCTTGGGGACGAGCTATGGCTACACCTTC